Sequencing of this TCR beta chain was carried out in a study of shared clonotypes between healthy human individuals. Study outcomes and limitations: Larger richness was generally estimated for naive than memory subsets. The authors sampled blood alone, and tissue repertoires likely differ.

Naive CD8 cells, CD45RO-negative and positively selected for CCR7, excluded terminally differentiated effector memory CD45RA+ cells. There are 15 residues in the CDR3. The V gene lost 4 bases and the J gene lost 2 bases, with 16 bases spanning the gap. In germline, CDR1 is SGHRS, CDR2 YFSETQ. Sequenced by immunoSEQ multiplex PCR; TCRdb stores in-frame clones only, minus some. The top ten clones hold around 0.25% of a sample with over 750,000 clones, roughly 96% of them seen once. In regard to this clone: No antigen is known for it.

The sequence was obtained from a man aged 30-40 years in good health. The chain couples TRBV5-1 to TRBJ2-7, with D perhaps TRBD2 (6 bases). Sequences were obtained from naive CD8+ T cells sorted from blood. The CDR3 loop reads CASSTGSGLTYEQYF. In DNA form, the CDR3 reads TGCGCCAGCAGCACCGGTAGCGGACTCACCTACGAGCAGTACTTC.